The clone carrying this T cell receptor beta chain was counted a few times. The treatment: randomized to nivolumab then ipilimumab (arm A) or the reverse (arm B). There are 13 residues in the CDR3. CDR1 is MNHGY and CDR2 is SAAAGT in the germline V gene. The germline V and J ends were trimmed by 1 base and 4 bases, with 7 bases remaining between them. This sample is part of a study of sequential checkpoint blockade in melanoma. Across the study: Arm A got nivolumab then ipilimumab; arm B the reverse, 1:1. After nivolumab or ipilimumab alone, around 24 patients had week-13 rebiopsies.

Sequencing used immunoSEQ multiplex PCR; TCRdb keeps in-frame clones, though not all of them. The table has about 21,000 clones, around 30% seen once; the top ten hold over 5.5%. This sample comprised tumor tissue (inferred from file names), obtained from a patient given nivolumab and ipilimumab in sequence. The genes are TRBV6-8 and TRBJ1-2; no definite D call. The sequence derives from a human donor with melanoma. CDR3 region: CASSYLQSYGYTF. CDR3 sequence (DNA): TGTGCCAGCAGTTACTTACAGAGCTATGGCTACACCTTC.